This T cell receptor beta chain was identified during a study of cytomegalovirus exposure and HLA in healthy donors. As regards this clone: The antigen is undetermined.

Use of 60 Vbeta and 13 Jbeta primers characterized the PCR. TCRdb's copy holds only in-frame clones and misses some; the assay was immunoSEQ multiplex PCR. The sample contains 90,000 to 120,000 clones, 60% to 75% of which appear only once. Findings of the study overall: Roughly uniform depth of sequencing across donors was assumed in presence/absence analyses.

The J segment lost 5 bases and the V segment lost 3 bases, leaving 7 bases of the junction unmatched. CDR1 is ENHRY and CDR2 is SYGVKD in the germline V gene. The CDR3 has 15 amino acids. The receptor was isolated from a man in his thirties or forties in good health and CMV-seronegative. The V call is TRBV10-3, the J call TRBJ1-5; 7 nucleotides agree with TRBD1. The sample was PBMCs. In DNA, the CDR3 is TGTGCCATCAGTGACCCTCTAGGGGGCGATCAGCCCCAGCATTTT. The encoded protein is CAISDPLGGDQPQHF.